The rows below give T cell receptor beta chains drawn from one sample of a study of control samples from healthy donors and cancer patients. TCRdb's table, derived via immunoSEQ multiplex PCR, lists solely in-frame clones and lacks some. In the table there are about 220,000 clones, over 90% of which are singletons. The sample taken for sequencing was blood. These receptors originate from a man over 45 in good health. Both conserved end residues are part of each CDR3. D genes are given only for firm matches. Part of the rows lack a size; the others show once, few, many or a class for expanded clones.

>-|TRBV11-2|-|15|TRBJ2-4
TGTGCCAGCAGCCAACCGGGGGCATTGAAAAACATTCAGTACTTC
CASSQPGALKNIQYF
>TRBD1|TRBV7-2|once|15|TRBJ1-3
TGTGCCAGCAGCACATCGGGCAGGGGGGAGAAGACCATATATTTT
CASSTSGRGEKTIYF
>TRBD1|TRBV5-1|-|17|TRBJ2-5
TGCGCCAGCAGCTCCCGAGGACAGGGTGGTAGGATGGAGACCCAGTACTTC
CASSSRGQGGRMETQYF
>-|TRBV7-2|-|13|TRBJ2-5
TGTGCCAGCAGCCGGACAGTCCAAGAGACCCAGTACTTC
CASSRTVQETQYF
>-|TRBV3-1/TRBV3-2|-|16|TRBJ2-7
TGTGCCAGCAGCCAAGATGCCGGGAGCTACGGGATACCGTGGTACTTC
CASSQDAGSYGIPWYF
>-|TRBV19|-|15|TRBJ1-1
TGTGCCAGTAGTACTCTTAGGGGAGTATACACTGAAGCTTTCTTT
CASSTLRGVYTEAFF
>-|TRBV5-6|-|15|TRBJ1-1
TGTGCCAGCAGCTTGGTGGGCGGACCGAACACTGAAGCTTTCTTT
CASSLVGGPNTEAFF
>TRBD2|TRBV5-1|-|15|TRBJ2-3
TGCGCCAGCAGCTTGGGCGGGGGGGGCACAGATACGCAGTATTTT
CASSLGGGGTDTQYF
>-|TRBV5-1|-|15|TRBJ2-5
TGCGCCAGCAGCTTTTTTGTAGGGGGCCAAGAGACCCAGTACTTC
CASSFFVGGQETQYF
>-|TRBV12-3/TRBV12-4|-|13|TRBJ1-2
TGTGCCAGCAGTTCCAGGGTTGGTAGTGGCTACACCTTC
CASSSRVGSGYTF
>TRBD1|TRBV3-1/TRBV3-2|once|14|TRBJ2-5
TGTGCCAGCAGCCCCGGACAGGGGGAGGAGACCCAGTACTTC
CASSPGQGEETQYF
>-|TRBV3-1/TRBV3-2|-|16|TRBJ2-1
TGTGCCAGCAGCCAAACGAGTTCAGGGTCTTCCCCACCGCCTTTCTTC
CASSQTSSGSSPPPFF
>-|TRBV5-4|-|14|TRBJ2-5
TGTGCCAGCAGCTTGGTAGGGAGCCGTGAGACCCAGTACTTC
CASSLVGSRETQYF
>-|TRBV19|-|14|TRBJ2-2
TGTGCCAGTAGTATGTCCCGGGGTGCCGGGGAGCTGTTTTTT
CASSMSRGAGELFF
>-|TRBV29-1|-|13|TRBJ1-1
TGCAGCGTTGTAGGCCAGGAGAGAACTGAAGCTTTCTTT
CSVVGQERTEAFF
>TRBD2|TRBV5-1|-|17|TRBJ2-1
TGCGCCAGCATCCGTGGACTAGCGGGGGGGGCCTACAATGAGCAGTTCTTC
CASIRGLAGGAYNEQFF
>TRBD1|TRBV28|-|21|TRBJ2-1
TGTGCCAGCAGTTTTTTGGGAGTGGGACAGGGGGCGGGTAGCTCCTACAATGAGCAGTTCTTC
CASSFLGVGQGAGSSYNEQFF
>-|TRBV29-1|-|17|TRBJ1-2
TGCAGCGTTGAAGAGGGGGGGTCCTGGACGGATCATTATGGCTACACCTTC
CSVEEGGSWTDHYGYTF
>TRBD1|TRBV29-1|once|12|TRBJ1-2
TGCAGCGTGGACAGGGGGCCGGGCGGCTACACCTTC
CSVDRGPGGYTF
>-|TRBV25-1|few|12|TRBJ1-2
TGTGCCAGCACCGGCCGGGTAGAAGGCTACACCTTC
CASTGRVEGYTF
>-|TRBV11-2|-|19|TRBJ2-4
TGTGCCAGCAGCTTAGATCCAGAACGAAGAGGACGCGCCAAAAACATTCAGTACTTC
CASSLDPERRGRAKNIQYF
>TRBD1|TRBV28|-|16|TRBJ1-1
TGTGCCAGCACCCAGCCGGGACAGCAATTATGGACTGAAGCTTTCTTT
CASTQPGQQLWTEAFF
>TRBD1|TRBV6-2/TRBV6-3|-|16|TRBJ1-1
TGTGCCAGCAGTTACGAGACAGGGTCTATACGGACTGAAGCTTTCTTT
CASSYETGSIRTEAFF
>-|TRBV7-9|-|14|TRBJ1-1
TGTGCCAGCAGCCGGTCCCCAGCGAACACTGAAGCTTTCTTT
CASSRSPANTEAFF
>-|TRBV5-1|-|15|TRBJ2-5
TGCGCCAGCAGCTTAGAATCCCGTGGGTATGAGACCCAGTACTTC
CASSLESRGYETQYF
>TRBD2|TRBV7-9|-|14|TRBJ2-1
TGTGCCAGCACCCGAACTAGCGGCTACAATGAGCAGTTCTTC
CASTRTSGYNEQFF
>-|TRBV27|-|12|TRBJ1-6
TGTGCCAGCAGTTTTTATAATTCACCCCTCCACTTT
CASSFYNSPLHF
>-|TRBV5-1|-|15|TRBJ2-6
TGCGCCAGCAGCCCCAGCAACTCTGGGGCCAACGTCCTGACTTTC
CASSPSNSGANVLTF
>-|TRBV5-1|few|16|TRBJ2-1
TGCGCCAGCAGCCGACCAGAAAACAGGGCCCACAATGAGCAGTTCTTC
CASSRPENRAHNEQFF
>-|TRBV28|-|12|TRBJ2-7
TGTGCCAGCAGTTTGACCTCCTACGAGCAGTACTTC
CASSLTSYEQYF
>-|TRBV18|-|14|TRBJ2-7
TGTGCCAGCTCACCACGCCAGGGTGTAGCCGAGCAGTACTTC
CASSPRQGVAEQYF
>TRBD1|TRBV11-2|-|18|TRBJ1-5
TGTGCCAGCAGCTCCGGGACAGGGAGTAGCTGGAGCAATCAGCCCCAGCATTTT
CASSSGTGSSWSNQPQHF
>TRBD1|TRBV5-1|-|17|TRBJ2-6
TGCGCCAGCAGCTTTGCGGGACAGGGTCGTGGGGCCAACGTCCTGACTTTC
CASSFAGQGRGANVLTF
>-|TRBV7-3|-|13|TRBJ1-2
TGTGCCAGCAGCTTAAATGCCCGCCTTGGCTACACCTTC
CASSLNARLGYTF
>TRBD1|TRBV6-2/TRBV6-3|-|17|TRBJ1-1
TGTGCCAGCAGTTACTCGATGGACAGGGTGGTTGACACTGAAGCTTTCTTT
CASSYSMDRVVDTEAFF
>-|TRBV2|-|17|TRBJ2-6
TGTGCCAGCAGTGGCTCAGGGGCTGCCTCTGGGGCCAACGTCCTGACTTTC
CASSGSGAASGANVLTF
>TRBD2|TRBV19|-|17|TRBJ2-5
TGTGCCAGTAGTTCCTGGGGACTAGCGGTGAGGGGGGAGACCCAGTACTTC
CASSSWGLAVRGETQYF
>-|TRBV7-2|-|12|TRBJ2-4
TGTGCCAGCAGCCAAACCAGGGACATTCAGTACTTC
CASSQTRDIQYF
>-|TRBV18|-|14|TRBJ2-7
TGTGCCAGCTCACCAGGGCAGACCCCTGCCGAGCAGTACTTC
CASSPGQTPAEQYF
>TRBD1|TRBV7-8|-|13|TRBJ1-2
TGTGCCAGCAGTCCCGACAGGGGGCTAGGCTACACCTTC
CASSPDRGLGYTF
>TRBD2|TRBV9|-|16|TRBJ2-5
TGTGCCAGCAGCGTAGACATAGCGGGGGGGCAAGAGACCCAGTACTTC
CASSVDIAGGQETQYF
>-|TRBV28|-|15|TRBJ1-4
TGTGCCAGCAGTTTAAATAGGATTCAAAATGAAAAACTGTTTTTT
CASSLNRIQNEKLFF
>-|TRBV6-5|-|14|TRBJ1-2
TGTGCCAGCAGGGCCGGTCAGGCCCCCTATGGCTACACCTTC
CASRAGQAPYGYTF
>-|TRBV5-1|-|16|TRBJ1-6
TGCGCCAGCAGCTTCTACGGGACCACCGGTAATTCACCCCTCCACTTT
CASSFYGTTGNSPLHF
>TRBD1|TRBV19|-|12|TRBJ1-1
TGTGCCAGTACCTCAGGGACAGGGGAGGCTTTCTTT
CASTSGTGEAFF
>TRBD1|TRBV18|-|19|TRBJ2-2
TGTGCCAGCTCAAGGGGACAGAGGCTTCCCAGGGTGCTTTCCGGGGAGCTGTTTTTT
CASSRGQRLPRVLSGELFF
>-|TRBV4-3|-|15|TRBJ2-3
TGCGCCAGCAGCCTAGGGGGGGCCCACACAGATACGCAGTATTTT
CASSLGGAHTDTQYF
>-|TRBV11-1|-|15|TRBJ2-2
TGTGCCAGCAGCTTATCCAGGGACGACACCGGGGAGCTGTTTTTT
CASSLSRDDTGELFF